This T cell receptor beta chain is from a study of T cell changes during pregnancy in multiple sclerosis. The method was immunoSEQ multiplex PCR; TCRdb's version includes in-frame clones alone and lacks a portion of them. The data contain 40,000 to 60,000 clones, approximately 94% of them singletons. The source was CD8+ T cells from peripheral blood mononuclear cells, collected before pregnancy. This receptor was obtained from a female donor with multiple sclerosis, enrolled in a pregnancy study.

The CDR3 region is CASSYSGSRETF. In DNA, the CDR3 is TGTGCCAGCAGTTACTCGGGGTCTCGGGAAACCTTC. The chain recombines TRBV6-5 with TRBJ1-2; unclear D gene. CDR1 and CDR2 (germline): MNHEY, SVGAGI. V lost 0 bases, J lost 14 bases, and 13 bases lay in between. The CDR3 runs 12 residues.